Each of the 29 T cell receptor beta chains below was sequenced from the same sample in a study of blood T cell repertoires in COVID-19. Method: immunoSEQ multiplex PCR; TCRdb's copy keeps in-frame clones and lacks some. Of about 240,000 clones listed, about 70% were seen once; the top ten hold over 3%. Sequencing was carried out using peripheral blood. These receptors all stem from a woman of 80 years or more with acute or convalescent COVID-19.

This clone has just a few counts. CDR3 in amino acids: CAWSVRLWASGRQTDTQYF. The CDR3 bases are TGTGCCTGGAGTGTACGTCTTTGGGCTAGCGGGAGGCAGACAGATACGCAGTATTTT. The chain joins TRBV30 to TRBJ2-3; 11 bases fit TRBD2. The CDR3 is 19 amino acids. Unmatched junction bases numbered 14, after V lost 0 bases and J lost 3 bases. Germline V gene sequence: CDR1 GTSNPN, CDR2 SVGIG (reference sequence).

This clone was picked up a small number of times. The chain's CDR3 is CASSRTTGSSNQPQHF. CDR3 nucleotide sequence: TGTGCCAGCAGCCGAACGACAGGGTCAAGCAATCAGCCCCAGCATTTT. V and J are TRBV6-6 and TRBJ1-5; 7 nucleotides match TRBD1. After removal of 6 bases from V and 1 base from J, the junction contained 9 bases not matched to a gene. CDR1 is MNHNY, CDR2 SVGAGI, per germline (reference sequence). The CDR3 has 16 residues.

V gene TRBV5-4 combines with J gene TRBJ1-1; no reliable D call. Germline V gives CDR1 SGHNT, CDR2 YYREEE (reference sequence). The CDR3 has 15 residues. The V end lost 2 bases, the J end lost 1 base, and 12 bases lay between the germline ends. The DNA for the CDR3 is TGTGCCAGCAGCTTATCCCGGGAGCCGAACACTGAAGCTTTCTTT. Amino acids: CASSLSREPNTEAFF. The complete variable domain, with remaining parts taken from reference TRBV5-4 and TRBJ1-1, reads ETGVTQSPTHLIKTRGQQVTLRCSSQSGHNTVSWYQQALGQGPQFIFQYYREEENGRGNFPPRFSGLQFPNYSSELNVNALELDDSALYLCASSLSREPNTEAFFGQGTRLTVV.

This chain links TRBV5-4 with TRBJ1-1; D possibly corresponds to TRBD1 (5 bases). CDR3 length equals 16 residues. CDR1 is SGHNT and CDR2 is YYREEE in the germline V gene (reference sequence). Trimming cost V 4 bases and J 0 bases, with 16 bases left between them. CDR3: CASSPSPTELNTEAFF. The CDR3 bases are TGTGCCAGCAGCCCCTCCCCGACAGAGTTGAACACTGAAGCTTTCTTT.

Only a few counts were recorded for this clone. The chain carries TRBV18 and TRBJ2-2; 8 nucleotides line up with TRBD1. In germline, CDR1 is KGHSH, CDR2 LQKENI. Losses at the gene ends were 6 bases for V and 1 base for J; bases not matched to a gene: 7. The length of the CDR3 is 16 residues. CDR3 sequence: CASSMQGAVNTGELFF. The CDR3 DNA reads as TGTGCCAGCTCGATGCAGGGGGCGGTGAACACCGGGGAGCTGTTTTTT. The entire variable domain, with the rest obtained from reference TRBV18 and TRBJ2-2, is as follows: NAGVMQNPRHLVRRRGQEARLRCSPMKGHSHVYWYRQLPEEGLKFMVYLQKENIIDESGMPKERFSAEFPKEGPSILRIQQVVRGDSAAYFCASSMQGAVNTGELFFGEGSRLTVL.

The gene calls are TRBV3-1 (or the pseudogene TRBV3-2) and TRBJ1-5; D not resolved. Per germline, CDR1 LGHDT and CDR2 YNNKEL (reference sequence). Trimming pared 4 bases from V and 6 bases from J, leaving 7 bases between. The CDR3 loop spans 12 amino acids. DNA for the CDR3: TGTGCCAGCAGCCTCCGAGGTCAGCCCCAGCATTTT. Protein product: CASSLRGQPQHF.

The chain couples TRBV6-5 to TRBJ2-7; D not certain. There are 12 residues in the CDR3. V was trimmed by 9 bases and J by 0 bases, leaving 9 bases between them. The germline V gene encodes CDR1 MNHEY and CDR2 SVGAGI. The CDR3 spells CASGPSSYEQYF. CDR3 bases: TGTGCCAGTGGGCCGAGCTCCTACGAGCAGTACTTC.

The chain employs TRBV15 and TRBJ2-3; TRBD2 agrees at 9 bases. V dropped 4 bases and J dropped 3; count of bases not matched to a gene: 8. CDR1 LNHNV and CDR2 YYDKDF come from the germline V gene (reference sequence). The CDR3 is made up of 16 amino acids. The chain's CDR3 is CATSKERGRVTDTQYF. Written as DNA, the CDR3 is TGTGCCACCAGCAAAGAACGCGGGAGGGTGACAGATACGCAGTATTTT.

CDR3 amino acids: CASSERTGVFTEAFF. In DNA form, the CDR3 reads TGCGCCAGCAGTGAAAGGACAGGGGTCTTCACTGAAGCTTTCTTT. This chain uses TRBV10-1 with TRBJ1-1; TRBD1 aligns across 9 bases. The germline V gene has CDR1 WNHNN and CDR2 SYGVQD (reference sequence). The CDR3 contains 15 residues. V shed 3 bases, J shed 4 bases, and the junction held 6 bases outside the gene matches.

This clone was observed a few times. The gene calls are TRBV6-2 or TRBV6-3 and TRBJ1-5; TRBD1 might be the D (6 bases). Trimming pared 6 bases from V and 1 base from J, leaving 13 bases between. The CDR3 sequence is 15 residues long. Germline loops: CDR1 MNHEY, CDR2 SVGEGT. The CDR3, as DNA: TGTGCCAGCAGCCGAAGTGGACAGAGCAATCAGCCCCAGCATTTT. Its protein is CASSRSGQSNQPQHF.

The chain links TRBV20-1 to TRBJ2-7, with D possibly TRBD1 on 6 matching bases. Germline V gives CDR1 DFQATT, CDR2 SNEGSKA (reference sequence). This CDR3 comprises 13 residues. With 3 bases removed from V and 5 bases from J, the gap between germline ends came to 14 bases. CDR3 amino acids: CSASWQGSHEQYF. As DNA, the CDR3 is TGCAGTGCTAGTTGGCAGGGGTCCCACGAGCAGTACTTC.

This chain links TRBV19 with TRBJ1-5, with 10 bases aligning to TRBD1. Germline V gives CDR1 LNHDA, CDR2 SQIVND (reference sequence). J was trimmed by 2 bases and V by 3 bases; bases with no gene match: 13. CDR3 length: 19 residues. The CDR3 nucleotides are TGTGCCAGTAGTATCCGGGACAGGGGTGCTCGGGTGGGCAATCAGCCCCAGCATTTT. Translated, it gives CASSIRDRGARVGNQPQHF.

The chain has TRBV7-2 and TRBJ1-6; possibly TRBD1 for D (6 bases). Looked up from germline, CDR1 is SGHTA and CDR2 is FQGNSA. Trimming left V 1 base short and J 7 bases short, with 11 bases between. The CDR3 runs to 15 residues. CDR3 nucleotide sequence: TGTGCCAGCAGCTTAGTGCAGGGGACGAATTCACCCCTCCACTTT. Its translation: CASSLVQGTNSPLHF. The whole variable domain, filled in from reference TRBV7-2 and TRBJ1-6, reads GAGVSQSPSNKVTEKGKDVELRCDPISGHTALYWYRQSLGQGLEFLIYFQGNSAPDKSGLPSDRFSAERTGGSVSTLTIQRTQQEDSAVYLCASSLVQGTNSPLHFGNGTRLTVT.

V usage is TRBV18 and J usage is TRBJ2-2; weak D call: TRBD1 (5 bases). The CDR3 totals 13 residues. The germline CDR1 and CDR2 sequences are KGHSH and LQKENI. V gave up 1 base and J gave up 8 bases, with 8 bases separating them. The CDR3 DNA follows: TGTGCCAGCTCACCACAACAGGAGGGGGAGCTGTTTTTT. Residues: CASSPQQEGELFF.

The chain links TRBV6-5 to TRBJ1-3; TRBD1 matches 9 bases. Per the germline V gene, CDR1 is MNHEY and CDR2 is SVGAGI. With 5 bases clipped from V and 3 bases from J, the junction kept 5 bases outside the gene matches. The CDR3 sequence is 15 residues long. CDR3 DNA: TGTGCCAGCAGTCCCGGGACAGGGAATGGAAACACCATATATTTT. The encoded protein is CASSPGTGNGNTIYF.

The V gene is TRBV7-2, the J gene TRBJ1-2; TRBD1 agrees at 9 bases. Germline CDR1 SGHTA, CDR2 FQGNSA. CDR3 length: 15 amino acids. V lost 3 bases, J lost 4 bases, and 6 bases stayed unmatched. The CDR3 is CASSFPGQGSYGYTF. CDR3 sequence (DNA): TGTGCCAGCAGCTTTCCGGGACAGGGAAGCTATGGCTACACCTTC.

CDR3 sequence (DNA): TGTGCCAGCTCACCGGGGACTGGGAACACCGGGGAGCTGTTTTTT. This codes for CASSPGTGNTGELFF. The chain carries TRBV18 and TRBJ2-2; maybe TRBD2 (6 bases). Germline V gene sequence: CDR1 KGHSH, CDR2 LQKENI. The ends were cut back, 3 bases at V and 1 base at J, with 9 bases in the middle. The CDR3 spans 15 residues.

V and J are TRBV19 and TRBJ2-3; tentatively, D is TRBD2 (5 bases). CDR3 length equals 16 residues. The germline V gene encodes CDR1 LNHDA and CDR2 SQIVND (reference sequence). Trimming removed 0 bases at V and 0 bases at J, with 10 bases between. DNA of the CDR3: TGTGCCAGTAGTATAGAGACTACCCGGAGCACAGATACGCAGTATTTT. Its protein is CASSIETTRSTDTQYF.

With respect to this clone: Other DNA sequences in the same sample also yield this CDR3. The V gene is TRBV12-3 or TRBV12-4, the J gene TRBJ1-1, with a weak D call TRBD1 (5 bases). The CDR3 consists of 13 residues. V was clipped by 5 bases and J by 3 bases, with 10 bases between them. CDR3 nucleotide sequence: TGTGCCAGCAGTCTCACAGGCGACACTGAAGCTTTCTTT. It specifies CASSLTGDTEAFF.

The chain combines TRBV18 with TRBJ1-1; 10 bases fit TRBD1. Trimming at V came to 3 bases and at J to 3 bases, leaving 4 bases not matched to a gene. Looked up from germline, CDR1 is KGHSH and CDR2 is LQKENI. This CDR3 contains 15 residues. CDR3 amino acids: CASSPLGQGDTEAFF. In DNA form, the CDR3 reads TGTGCCAGCTCACCCCTAGGACAGGGGGACACTGAAGCTTTCTTT. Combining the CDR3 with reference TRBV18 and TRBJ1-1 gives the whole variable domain NAGVMQNPRHLVRRRGQEARLRCSPMKGHSHVYWYRQLPEEGLKFMVYLQKENIIDESGMPKERFSAEFPKEGPSILRIQQVVRGDSAAYFCASSPLGQGDTEAFFGQGTRLTVV.

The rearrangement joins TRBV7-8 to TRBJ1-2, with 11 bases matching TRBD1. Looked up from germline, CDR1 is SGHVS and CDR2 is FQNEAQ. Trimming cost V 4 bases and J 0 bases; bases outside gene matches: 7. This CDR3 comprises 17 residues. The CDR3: CASSSGDRGSPNYGYTF. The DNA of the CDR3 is TGTGCCAGCAGCTCCGGGGACAGGGGGTCTCCTAACTATGGCTACACCTTC.

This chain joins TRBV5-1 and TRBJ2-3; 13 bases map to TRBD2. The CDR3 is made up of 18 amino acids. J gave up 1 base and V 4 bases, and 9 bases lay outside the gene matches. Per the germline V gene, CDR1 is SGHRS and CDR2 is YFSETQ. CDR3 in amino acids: CASSAGTSGTLRTDTQYF. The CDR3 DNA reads TGCGCCAGCAGCGCCGGGACTAGCGGGACCCTTCGCACAGATACGCAGTATTTT.

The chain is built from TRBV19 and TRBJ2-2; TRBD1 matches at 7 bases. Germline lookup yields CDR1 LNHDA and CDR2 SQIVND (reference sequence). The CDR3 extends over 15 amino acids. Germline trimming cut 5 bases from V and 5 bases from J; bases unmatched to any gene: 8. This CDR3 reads CASSPGQRLTGELFF. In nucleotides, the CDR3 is TGTGCCAGTAGTCCGGGACAGCGCCTTACCGGGGAGCTGTTTTTT.

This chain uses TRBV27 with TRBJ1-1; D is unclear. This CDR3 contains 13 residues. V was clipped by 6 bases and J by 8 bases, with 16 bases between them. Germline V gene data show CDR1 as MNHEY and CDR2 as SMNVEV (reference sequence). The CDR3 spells CASRAFWAGEAFF. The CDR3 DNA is TGTGCCAGCAGAGCTTTTTGGGCAGGAGAAGCTTTCTTT.

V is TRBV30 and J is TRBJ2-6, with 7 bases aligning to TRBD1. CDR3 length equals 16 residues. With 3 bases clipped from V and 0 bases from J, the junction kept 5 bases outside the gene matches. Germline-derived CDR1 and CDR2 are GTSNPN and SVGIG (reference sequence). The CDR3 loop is CAWSRDSLSGANVLTF. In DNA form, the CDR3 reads TGTGCCTGGAGCCGGGACAGCCTCTCTGGGGCCAACGTCCTGACTTTC.

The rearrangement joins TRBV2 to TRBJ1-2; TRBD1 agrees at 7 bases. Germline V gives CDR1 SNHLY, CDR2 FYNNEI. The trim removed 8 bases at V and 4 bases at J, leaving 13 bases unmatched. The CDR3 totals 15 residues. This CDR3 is CASRNAGGSFYGYTF. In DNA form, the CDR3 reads TGTGCCAGCCGGAACGCAGGGGGATCATTCTATGGCTACACCTTC.

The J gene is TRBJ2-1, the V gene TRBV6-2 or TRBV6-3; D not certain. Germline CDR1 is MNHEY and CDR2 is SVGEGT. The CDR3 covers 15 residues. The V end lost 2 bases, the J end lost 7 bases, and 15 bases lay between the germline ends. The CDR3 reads CASSYMGLKRNEQFF. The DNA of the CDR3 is TGTGCCAGCAGTTACATGGGCTTAAAACGTAATGAGCAGTTCTTC.

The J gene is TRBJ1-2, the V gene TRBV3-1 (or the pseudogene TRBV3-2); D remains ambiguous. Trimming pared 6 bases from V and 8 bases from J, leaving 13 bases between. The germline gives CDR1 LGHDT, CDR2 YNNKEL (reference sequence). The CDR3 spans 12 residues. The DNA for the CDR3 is TGTGCCAGCAGGGGCCGCCTTCGGGGCTACACCTTC. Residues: CASRGRLRGYTF.

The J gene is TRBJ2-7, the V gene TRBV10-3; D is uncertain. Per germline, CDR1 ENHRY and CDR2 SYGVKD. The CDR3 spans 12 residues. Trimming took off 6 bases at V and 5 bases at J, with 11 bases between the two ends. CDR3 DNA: TGTGCCATCAGCCCCAGAGGCGACGAGCAGTACTTC. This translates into CAISPRGDEQYF.